These 27 T cell receptor beta chains originate from one sample sequenced in a study of T-cell memory formation after mild COVID-19. From the 5' RACE reads, TCRdb called clonotypes with MiXCR, one entry per CDR3 protein. Of over 500,000 distinct CDR3 sequences in the sample, roughly 17% were seen once. Sequencing used PBMCs or a T cell subset sorted from them (not recorded which). Receptor source: an adult woman who had mild COVID-19 (a few samples of this study predate the infection). Cell type and time point are not known.

This chain joins TRBV27 and TRBJ2-7; 7 nucleotides match TRBD2. The CDR3 runs 14 residues. Trimming at V came to 9 bases and at J to 3 bases, leaving 11 bases not matched to a gene. The germline CDR1 and CDR2 sequences are MNHEY and SMNVEV (reference sequence). The chain's CDR3 is CASSRGGYFYEQYF. For the CDR3, the DNA is TGTGCCAGTTCCCGGGGAGGGTACTTCTACGAGCAGTACTTC.

This clonotype occurred a few times. The V and J genes are TRBV3-1 and TRBJ1-1, with D perhaps matching TRBD1 (5 bases). Germline lookup yields CDR1 LGHDT and CDR2 YNNKEL (reference sequence). V lost 3 bases to trimming and J lost 0 bases, with 11 bases between them. The CDR3 is 15 residues long. CDR3 nucleotide sequence: TGTGCCAGCAGCCACCCGGGACTGATGAACACTGAAGCTTTCTTT. The encoded protein is CASSHPGLMNTEAFF.

This clonotype was counted only a few times. The chain combines TRBV5-1 with TRBJ2-7, with D perhaps assigned TRBD1 or TRBD2 (8 bases each). Germline CDR1 is SGHRS and CDR2 is YFSETQ. The germline V and J ends were trimmed by 3 bases and 4 bases, with 14 bases remaining between them. This CDR3 spans 14 amino acids. CDR3 region: CASSSGGTGYEQYF. The CDR3 nucleotides are TGCGCCAGCAGCTCGGGAGGGACAGGTTACGAGCAGTACTTC.

This clonotype was detected a few times. V usage is TRBV19 and J usage is TRBJ2-7; 11 bases map to TRBD2. Unmatched junction bases numbered 6, after V lost 3 bases and J lost 2 bases. There are 16 residues in the CDR3. CDR1 is LNHDA and CDR2 is SQIVND in the germline V gene (reference sequence). CDR3 sequence: CASSISGLAGTYEQYF. CDR3 DNA: TGTGCCAGTAGTATTTCAGGACTAGCGGGTACCTACGAGCAGTACTTC.

This chain links TRBV24-1 with TRBJ2-3; tentatively, D is TRBD1 (6 bases). The CDR3 loop spans 16 amino acids. The germline gives CDR1 KGHDR, CDR2 SFDVKD. Trimming stripped 2 bases from V and 3 bases from J, with 14 bases between. The CDR3 sequence is CATSDSEVRGTDTQYF. The CDR3 coding sequence is TGTGCCACCAGTGATTCGGAGGTTAGGGGGACAGATACGCAGTATTTT.

There are many counts of this clonotype. V gene TRBV5-5 combines with J gene TRBJ1-2, with 7 bases aligning to TRBD1. The CDR3 has 19 residues. Germline loops: CDR1 SGHKS, CDR2 YYEKEE (reference sequence). Trimming cost V 4 bases and J 0 bases; bases outside gene matches: 18. CDR3 sequence reads: CASSLTMYRDRPTNYGYTF. The CDR3 region has the DNA TGTGCCAGCAGCCTCACCATGTACCGGGACAGACCAACTAACTATGGCTACACCTTC.

This clonotype came up a few times. The CDR3 DNA reads TGTGCCGTGTCGGGACAGTCCAATCAGCCCCAGCATTTT. Encoded protein: CAVSGQSNQPQHF. The chain couples TRBV24-1 to TRBJ1-5; 7 nucleotides agree with TRBD1. The V gene's germline CDR1 is KGHDR and CDR2 SFDVKD. Germline trimming cut 12 bases from V and 3 bases from J; bases unmatched to any gene: 7. The CDR3 is 13 amino acids.

This chain connects TRBV11-3 to TRBJ2-1, with D perhaps matching TRBD1 or TRBD2 (7 bases each). The CDR3 is 15 residues long. V shed 5 bases and J shed 8 bases, with 19 bases lying between them. Germline V gene data show CDR1 as SGHNT and CDR2 as YENEEA. The CDR3 DNA is TGTGCCAGCAGCCGTAACAGGGGAGGGGTCCATGAGCAGTTCTTC. Amino acid sequence: CASSRNRGGVHEQFF.

This clonotype occurred a few times. The chain combines TRBV29-1 with TRBJ2-1; D is uncertain. The CDR3 runs 13 residues. V lost 1 base to trimming and J lost 7 bases, with 11 bases between them. CDR1 SQVTM and CDR2 ANQGSEA come from the germline V gene. CDR3 nucleotide sequence: TGCAGCGTTGAAGTTCTTAATGGGAATGAGCAGTTCTTC. It translates to CSVEVLNGNEQFF.

The chain carries TRBV20-1 and TRBJ2-3; maybe TRBD2 (6 bases). The CDR3 consists of 15 residues. V lost 0 bases, J lost 1 base, and 11 bases lay in between. Germline V gene sequence: CDR1 DFQATT, CDR2 SNEGSKA (reference sequence). The CDR3 DNA follows: TGCAGTGCTAGAGAACGGGAGTGGGGCACAGATACGCAGTATTTT. This translates into CSAREREWGTDTQYF.

This clonotype was seen a few times. This chain joins TRBV19 and TRBJ1-2, with a tentative D call TRBD1 (6 bases). CDR1 is LNHDA and CDR2 is SQIVND in the germline V gene (reference sequence). This CDR3 is built from 13 residues. Trimming took 3 bases from V and 4 from J, leaving 9 bases between them. CDR3 nucleotides: TGTGCCAGTAGTATGGGGGCCACCTATGGCTACACCTTC. Protein product: CASSMGATYGYTF.

J is TRBJ2-7 and V is TRBV21-1; the table's D call, TRBD1, has no DNA check behind it. TRBV21-1 is tagged as a pseudogene. The CDR3 is 15 amino acids. CDR3 sequence: CASPAGIGGSYEQYF. In DNA, the CDR3 is TGTGCCAGCCCAGCTGGGATAGGGGGATCCTACGAGCAGTACTTC.

V gene TRBV29-1 combines with J gene TRBJ1-1; 11 bases agree with TRBD1. This CDR3 is built from 13 residues. Germline V CDR1 and CDR2: SQVTM, ANQGSEA. J was trimmed by 3 bases and V by 7 bases; bases with no gene match: 4. The CDR3 DNA sequence: TGCAGCGGGGAGGGACAGGGGGACACTGAAGCTTTCTTT. This gives the protein CSGEGQGDTEAFF. Complete variable domain (other parts from reference TRBV29-1 and TRBJ1-1): SAVISQKPSRDICQRGTSLTIQCQVDSQVTMMFWYRQQPGQSLTLIATANQGSEATYESGFVIDKFPISRPNLTFSTLTVSNMSPEDSSIYLCSGEGQGDTEAFFGQGTRLTVV.

This clonotype was counted a few times. The chain joins TRBV4-2 to TRBJ2-2; TRBD1 matches at 11 bases. The CDR3 contains 15 residues. Unmatched junction bases numbered 4, after V lost 4 bases and J lost 6 bases. Per germline, CDR1 LGHNA and CDR2 YNFKEQ. The CDR3 bases are TGTGCCAGCAGCCTCGGACAGGGGGCGGCCGGGGAGCTGTTTTTT. This encodes CASSLGQGAAGELFF.

V gene TRBV29-1 combines with J gene TRBJ2-7; 8 bases line up with TRBD2. The ends lost 6 bases at V and 2 bases at J; junction bases unmatched: 12. CDR3 size: 15 residues. Germline-derived CDR1 and CDR2 are SQVTM and ANQGSEA. Here the CDR3 reads CSVDVLAGGTYEQYF. The CDR3 DNA is TGCAGCGTCGACGTGCTCGCGGGAGGTACCTACGAGCAGTACTTC.

This clonotype was found many times. V is TRBV12-3 or TRBV12-4 and J is TRBJ1-2, with D uncertain. The CDR3 runs to 15 residues. Trimming stripped 6 bases from V and 1 base from J, with 15 bases between. CDR3 loop: CASRNGRILNYGYTF. The CDR3 DNA is TGTGCCAGCAGGAACGGACGGATCCTTAACTATGGCTACACCTTC.

The rearrangement links TRBV7-9 to TRBJ1-1; 9 bases fit TRBD1. CDR3 length equals 16 residues. The J segment lost 4 bases and the V segment lost 1 base, leaving 7 bases of the junction unmatched. Per germline, CDR1 SEHNR and CDR2 FQNEAQ (reference sequence). CDR3 nucleotide sequence: TGTGCCAGCAGCTTAGGGGCACTGACAGGGGGCACTGAAGCTTTCTTT. Translating it yields CASSLGALTGGTEAFF.

The rearrangement links TRBV7-6 to TRBJ2-5; either TRBD1 or TRBD2 may supply D (5 bases each). The CDR3 loop spans 13 amino acids. V was clipped by 5 bases and J by 1 base, with 8 bases between them. Per germline, CDR1 SGHVS and CDR2 FNYEAQ. The chain's CDR3 is CASSGDLQETQYF. For the CDR3, the DNA is TGTGCCAGCAGCGGGGACCTCCAAGAGACCCAGTACTTC.

This clonotype occurred a few times. This chain joins TRBV11-1 and TRBJ2-7, with D possibly called TRBD1 or TRBD2 (6 bases each). The CDR3 has 14 residues. V dropped 5 bases and J dropped 3 bases, with 14 bases sitting between them. Germline-derived CDR1 and CDR2 are SGHAT and FQDESV (reference sequence). CDR3 in amino acids: CASSPGGGNYEQYF. In DNA, the CDR3 is TGTGCCAGCAGCCCTGGAGGGGGAAACTACGAGCAGTACTTC. The complete variable domain, with remaining parts taken from reference TRBV11-1 and TRBJ2-7, reads EAEVAQSPRYKITEKSQAVAFWCDPISGHATLYWYRQILGQGPELLVQFQDESVVDDSQLPKDRFSAERLKGVDSTLKIQPAELGDSAMYLCASSPGGGNYEQYFGPGTRLTVT.

This clonotype was counted ten times or more. This sequence joins TRBV12-3 or TRBV12-4 and TRBJ2-5; D possibly corresponds to TRBD1 (6 bases). V was trimmed by 5 bases and J by 5 bases, leaving 15 bases between them. The CDR3 covers 14 residues. CDR3: CASSRPPGHETQYF. CDR3 bases: TGTGCCAGCAGTCGGCCTCCGGGACACGAGACCCAGTACTTC.

Points on this clonotype: Since no conserved phenylalanine or tryptophan closes the CDR3, a read error is the likely cause. The chain couples TRBV6-5 to TRBJ2-7, with D uncertain. The V and J ends lost 6 bases and 0 bases respectively, with 12 bases between them. Germline-derived CDR1 and CDR2 are MNHEY and SVGAGI. CDR3 length: 14 residues. This CDR3 reads CASRSEFPSYEQYS. CDR3 nucleotide sequence: TGTGCCAGCAGGTCGGAATTTCCCTCCTACGAGCAGTACTCC.

The genes are TRBV4-1 and TRBJ1-2; a possible D gene is TRBD1 (6 bases). The V end lost 3 bases, the J end lost 4 bases, and 18 bases lay between the germline ends. The CDR3 runs to 16 residues. Germline-derived CDR1 and CDR2 are MGHRA and YSYEKL. The CDR3 loop reads CASSQGQGPGGYGYTF. The CDR3 region has the DNA TGCGCCAGCAGCCAGGGCCAGGGGCCGGGGGGCTATGGCTACACCTTC.

This clonotype showed up just a few times. The V call is TRBV29-1, the J call TRBJ2-3, with 7 bases fitting TRBD2. There are 15 residues in the CDR3. In germline, CDR1 is SQVTM, CDR2 ANQGSEA. Germline trimming cut 0 bases from V and 2 bases from J; bases unmatched to any gene: 5. The CDR3 sequence: CSVEDWEGFTDTQYF. DNA for the CDR3: TGCAGCGTTGAAGACTGGGAGGGGTTCACAGATACGCAGTATTTT.

J is TRBJ1-1 and V is TRBV7-6, with D possibly being TRBD1 (6 bases). The CDR3 length is 14 residues. The germline gives CDR1 SGHVS, CDR2 FNYEAQ. V was pared by 6 bases and J by 4 bases, with 15 bases between. This CDR3 is CASSVGGATTEAFF. The CDR3 region has the DNA TGTGCCAGCAGTGTAGGGGGGGCGACCACTGAAGCTTTCTTT. The whole variable domain, filled in from reference TRBV7-6 and TRBJ1-1, reads GAGVSQSPRYKVTKRGQDVALRCDPISGHVSLYWYRQALGQGPEFLTYFNYEAQQDKSGLPNDRFSAERPEGSISTLTIQRTEQRDSAMYRCASSVGGATTEAFFGQGTRLTVV.

This clonotype was observed a handful of times. The chain combines TRBV14 with TRBJ1-3; no reliable D call. The germline V and J ends were trimmed by 1 base and 0 bases, with 7 bases remaining between them. The CDR3 has 15 amino acids. Germline CDR1 and CDR2: SGHDN and FVKESK. DNA for the CDR3: TGTGCCAGCAGCCAAGTCGGAGTCTCTGGAAACACCATATATTTT. This sequence encodes CASSQVGVSGNTIYF.

This chain uses TRBV7-2 with TRBJ2-1, with 9 positions matching TRBD2. With V trimmed by 4 bases and J by 9 bases, 4 bases remained unmatched. This CDR3 spans 13 amino acids. The germline V gene has CDR1 SGHTA and CDR2 FQGNSA. This CDR3 reads CASSSFSGSEQFF. In DNA form, the CDR3 reads TGTGCCAGCAGCTCCTTTAGCGGGAGTGAGCAGTTCTTC.

The gene calls are TRBV3-1 and TRBJ2-7, with D uncertain. This CDR3 region has 15 residues. The germline gives CDR1 LGHDT, CDR2 YNNKEL (reference sequence). Trimming cost V 1 base and J 3 bases, with 13 bases left between them. CDR3 sequence: CASSQAEKAFYEQYF. DNA for the CDR3: TGTGCCAGCAGCCAAGCGGAAAAAGCTTTCTACGAGCAGTACTTC.